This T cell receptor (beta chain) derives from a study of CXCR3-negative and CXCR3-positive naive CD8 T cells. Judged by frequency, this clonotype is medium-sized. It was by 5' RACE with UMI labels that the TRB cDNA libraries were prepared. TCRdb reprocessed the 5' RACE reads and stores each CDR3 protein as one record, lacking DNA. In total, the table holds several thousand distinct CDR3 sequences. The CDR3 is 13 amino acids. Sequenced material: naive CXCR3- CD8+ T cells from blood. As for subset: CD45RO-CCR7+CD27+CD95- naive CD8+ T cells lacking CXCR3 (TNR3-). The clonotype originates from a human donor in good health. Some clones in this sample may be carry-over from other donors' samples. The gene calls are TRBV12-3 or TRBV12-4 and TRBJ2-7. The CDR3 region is CASSLRVSNEQYF.